This paragraph reports one T cell receptor beta chain. The antigen is not known. The data stem from a study of cytomegalovirus exposure and HLA in healthy donors. The study's findings and limits: The later analysis indicated that the majority of CMV-associated TCR beta chains appeared HLA-restricted. In an earlier analysis, about 87% or about 30%: the productive usage of most TCR beta V segments. Some V segments (TRBV6-2 and TRBV6-3 among them) were excluded as indistinguishable.

The PCR ran on 60 Vbeta and 13 Jbeta primers. Sequenced by immunoSEQ multiplex PCR; TCRdb stores in-frame clones only, minus some. Of about 89,000 clones in the sample, roughly four fifths were seen once. This CDR3 spans 16 amino acids. V lost 0 bases and J lost 1, with 12 bases in between. Germline V gene sequence: CDR1 LNHNV, CDR2 YYDKDF (reference sequence). This TCR was recovered from a man aged 30 to 39 in good health and CMV-seronegative. Material: PBMCs. This chain connects TRBV15 to TRBJ1-1; D ambiguous. CDR3 in amino acids: CATSRDAPRGNTEAFF. CDR3 nucleotide sequence: TGTGCCACCAGCAGAGACGCCCCACGGGGGAACACTGAAGCTTTCTTT.